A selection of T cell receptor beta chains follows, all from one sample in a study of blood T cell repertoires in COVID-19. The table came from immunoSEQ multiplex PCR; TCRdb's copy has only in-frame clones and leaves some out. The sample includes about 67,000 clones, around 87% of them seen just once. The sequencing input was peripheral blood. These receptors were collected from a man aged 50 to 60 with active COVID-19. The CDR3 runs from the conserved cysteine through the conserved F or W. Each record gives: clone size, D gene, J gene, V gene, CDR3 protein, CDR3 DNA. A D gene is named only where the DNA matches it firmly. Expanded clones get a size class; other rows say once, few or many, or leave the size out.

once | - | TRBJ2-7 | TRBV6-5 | CASRHSTSYEQYF | TGTGCCAGCAGACACAGCACCTCCTACGAGCAGTACTTC
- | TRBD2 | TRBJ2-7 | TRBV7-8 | CASSLWGLAGAPEQYF | TGTGCCAGCAGCTTATGGGGGCTAGCGGGAGCTCCCGAGCAGTACTTC
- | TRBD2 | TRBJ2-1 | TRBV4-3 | CASSLTSGTYNEQFF | TGCGCCAGCAGCCTCACTAGCGGGACCTACAATGAGCAGTTCTTC
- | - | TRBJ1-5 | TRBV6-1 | CASSDRIRGPQHF | TGTGCCAGCAGTGACCGCATTCGGGGTCCCCAGCATTTT
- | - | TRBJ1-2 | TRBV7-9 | CASSLGTTNYGYTF | TGTGCCAGCAGCTTGGGCACCACTAACTATGGCTACACCTTC
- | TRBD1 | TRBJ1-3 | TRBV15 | CATSRDRLTGSISGNTIYF | TGTGCCACCAGCAGAGATCGGTTGACAGGGTCCATTTCTGGAAACACCATATATTTT
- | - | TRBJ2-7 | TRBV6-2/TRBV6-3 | CASSYVLLRGLTDEQYF | TGTGCCAGCAGTTACGTCTTATTGCGGGGGCTAACCGACGAGCAGTACTTC
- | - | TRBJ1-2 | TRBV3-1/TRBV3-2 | CASSQGGGWSGYTF | TGTGCCAGCAGCCAAGGTGGAGGGTGGTCAGGCTACACCTTC
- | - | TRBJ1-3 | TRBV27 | CASSLSSSSGNTIYF | TGTGCCAGCAGTTTATCGAGTTCATCTGGAAACACCATATATTTT
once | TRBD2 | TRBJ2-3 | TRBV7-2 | CASSLAGLAGDTQYF | TGTGCCAGCAGCTTGGCGGGACTAGCGGGAGATACGCAGTATTTT
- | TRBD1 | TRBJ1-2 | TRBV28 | CASSLGTGRNYGYTF | TGTGCCAGCAGTTTAGGGACAGGACGTAACTATGGCTACACCTTC
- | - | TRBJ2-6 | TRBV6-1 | CASSEGPGANVLTF | TGTGCCAGCAGTGAGGGCCCTGGGGCCAACGTCCTGACTTTC
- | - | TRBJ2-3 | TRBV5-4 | CASSLELGRSDTQYF | TGTGCCAGCAGCTTGGAACTCGGGAGATCCGATACGCAGTATTTT
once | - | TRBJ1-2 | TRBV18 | CASSPMADYGYTF | TGTGCCAGCTCACCAATGGCCGACTATGGCTACACCTTC
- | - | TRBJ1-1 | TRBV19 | CASSIPHNTEAFF | TGTGCCAGTAGTATCCCCCATAACACTGAAGCTTTCTTT
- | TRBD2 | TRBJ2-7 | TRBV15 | CATSGGLAGSGQYF | TGTGCCACCAGCGGGGGACTAGCGGGATCCGGACAGTACTTC
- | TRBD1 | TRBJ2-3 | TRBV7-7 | CASSLLAGGEVDTQYF | TGTGCTAGCAGCTTACTGGCAGGGGGAGAAGTAGATACGCAGTATTTT
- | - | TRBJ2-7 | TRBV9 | CASSPRDTERSEQYF | TGTGCCAGCAGCCCCCGGGACACGGAACGAAGCGAGCAGTACTTC
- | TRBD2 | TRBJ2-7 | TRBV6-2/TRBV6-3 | CASSTTSGSSYEQYF | TGTGCCAGCAGTACGACTAGCGGGAGCTCCTACGAGCAGTACTTC
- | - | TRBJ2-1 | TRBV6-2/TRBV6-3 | CASSSIKGKQFF | TGTGCCAGCAGTTCGATTAAGGGGAAGCAGTTCTTC
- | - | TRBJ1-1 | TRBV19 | CASAGVRTEAFF | TGTGCCAGTGCGGGGGTTCGGACTGAAGCTTTCTTT
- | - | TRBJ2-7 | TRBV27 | CASSLPETGTPPYEQYF | TGTGCCAGCAGTTTACCAGAAACCGGGACACCCCCCTACGAGCAGTACTTC
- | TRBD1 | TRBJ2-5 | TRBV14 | CASSPQGQGYSSKTQYF | TGTGCCAGCAGCCCTCAAGGACAGGGTTACTCTTCCAAGACCCAGTACTTC
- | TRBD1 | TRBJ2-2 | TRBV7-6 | CASSFTGAGELFF | TGTGCCAGCAGCTTTACAGGGGCCGGGGAGCTGTTTTTT
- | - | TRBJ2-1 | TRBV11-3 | CASSPEPVHNEQFF | TGTGCCAGCAGCCCCGAGCCCGTCCACAATGAGCAGTTCTTC